These 14 T cell receptor beta chains share one sample of origin, sequenced in a study of blood T cell repertoires in COVID-19. Assay used: immunoSEQ multiplex PCR; TCRdb lists only in-frame clones, some missing. The sample has more than 110,000 clones, more than 60% seen once. Sequencing was carried out using peripheral blood. Receptors originate from an elderly man with acute or convalescent COVID-19.

The rearrangement joins TRBV28 to TRBJ1-5, with 8 nucleotides matching TRBD1. V was pared by 6 bases and J by 6 bases, with 10 bases of the junction left unmatched. CDR1 is MDHEN, CDR2 SYDVKM, per germline. The CDR3 contains 15 residues. The CDR3 loop is CASRDRDRFSQPQHF. In DNA, the CDR3 is TGTGCCAGCAGGGACAGGGACCGCTTCAGTCAGCCCCAGCATTTT.

The gene calls are TRBV5-1 and TRBJ2-7; 8 nucleotides line up with TRBD1. The CDR3 contains 14 residues. The J segment lost 2 bases and the V segment lost 6 bases, leaving 7 bases of the junction unmatched. Germline CDR1 reads SGHRS; CDR2 reads YFSETQ. CDR3 sequence (DNA): TGCGCCAGCAACTCGGGACAGGTCCCCTACGAGCAGTACTTC. The encoded protein is CASNSGQVPYEQYF.

With respect to this clone: Other DNA sequences from this sample encode an identical CDR3 as well. The chain is built from TRBV27 and TRBJ1-5; 7 bases are a match to TRBD1. The germline V gene encodes CDR1 MNHEY and CDR2 SMNVEV (reference sequence). This CDR3 has 14 residues. Germline trimming cut 0 bases from V and 6 bases from J; bases unmatched to any gene: 2. CDR3 DNA: TGTGCCAGCAGTTTATCAGGGGGCGGTCAGCCCCAGCATTTT. Translated, it gives CASSLSGGGQPQHF.

The chain recombines TRBV20-1 with TRBJ2-1; 13 bases are a match to TRBD2. This CDR3 is 14 amino acids long. V gave up 6 bases and J gave up 6 bases; unmatched junction bases: 5. Per germline, CDR1 DFQATT and CDR2 SNEGSKA (reference sequence). The CDR3 is CSASRLAGGNEQFF. The CDR3 DNA reads as TGCAGTGCCAGTAGACTAGCGGGGGGCAATGAGCAGTTCTTC.

This clone was detected many times. The chain joins TRBV6-2 or TRBV6-3 to TRBJ2-5; no clear D. The length of the CDR3 is 12 residues. From germline, CDR1 is MNHEY and CDR2 SVGEGT. V lost 5 bases and J 2 bases, leaving 6 bases between the germline ends. The CDR3 region is CASSQNQETQYF. The DNA for the CDR3 is TGTGCCAGCAGTCAAAATCAAGAGACCCAGTACTTC.

The chain carries TRBV7-2 and TRBJ2-7; TRBD1 matches 7 bases. V dropped 2 bases and J dropped 0; count of bases not matched to a gene: 4. CDR3 length: 15 residues. The V gene's germline CDR1 is SGHTA and CDR2 FQGNSA. This chain's CDR3 is CASSLTGASSYEQYF. In DNA, the CDR3 is TGTGCCAGCAGCTTAACAGGGGCGAGCTCCTACGAGCAGTACTTC.

The chain carries TRBV27 and TRBJ2-7; the match to TRBD1 covers 9 bases. V lost 5 bases to trimming and J lost 5 bases; unmatched junction nucleotides: 10. The CDR3 is 15 amino acids. Germline V gives CDR1 MNHEY, CDR2 SMNVEV (reference sequence). CDR3 nucleotide sequence: TGTGCCAGCAGTCGACCCGGGACAGGGTTCAACGAGCAGTACTTC. Translation gives CASSRPGTGFNEQYF.

This chain joins TRBV6-2 or TRBV6-3 and TRBJ1-2, with 9 bases matching TRBD1. With V trimmed by 5 bases and J by 0 bases, 4 bases remained unmatched. The germline V gene has CDR1 MNHEY and CDR2 SVGEGT. The CDR3 spans 15 residues. The CDR3 coding sequence is TGTGCCAGCAGTGGGACAGGGCCGTCTAACTATGGCTACACCTTC. Translated, it gives CASSGTGPSNYGYTF.

The chain is built from TRBV18 and TRBJ2-7; D is perhaps TRBD1 (5 bases). The V gene lost 2 bases and the J gene lost 6 bases, with 20 bases spanning the gap. This CDR3 region has 16 residues. Germline assignment: CDR1 KGHSH and CDR2 LQKENI. The CDR3 here is CASSPFTLAGKGEQYF. The CDR3 region has the DNA TGTGCCAGCTCACCATTTACCCTCGCAGGGAAGGGCGAGCAGTACTTC.

This clone was seen a few times. This chain joins TRBV27 and TRBJ1-5, with 8 bases that match TRBD1. The germline V gene has CDR1 MNHEY and CDR2 SMNVEV (reference sequence). Germline trimming cut 5 bases from V and 3 bases from J; bases unmatched to any gene: 6. The CDR3 loop spans 15 amino acids. CDR3 protein: CASSIRQGPNQPQHF. In nucleotides, the CDR3 is TGTGCCAGCAGTATACGACAGGGGCCCAATCAGCCCCAGCATTTT.

The chain uses TRBV5-1 and TRBJ2-5; 7 bases fit TRBD1. Looked up from germline, CDR1 is SGHRS and CDR2 is YFSETQ. This CDR3 is built from 12 residues. The V segment lost 4 bases and the J segment 5 bases; nucleotides outside the gene matches: 2. In DNA, the CDR3 is TGCGCCAGCAGCCGGACAGGCGAGACCCAGTACTTC. Translated, it gives CASSRTGETQYF. Complete variable domain (other parts from reference TRBV5-1 and TRBJ2-5): KAGVTQTPRYLIKTRGQQVTLSCSPISGHRSVSWYQQTPGQGLQFLFEYFSETQRNKGNFPGRFSGRQFSNSRSEMNVSTLELGDSALYLCASSRTGETQYFGPGTRLLVL.

The chain couples TRBV7-2 to TRBJ2-6; 10 nucleotides agree with TRBD1. The CDR3 extends over 19 amino acids. CDR1 and CDR2 from the germline V gene are SGHTA and FQGNSA. Losses at the gene ends were 4 bases for V and 0 bases for J; bases not matched to a gene: 9. The CDR3 loop reads CASSYIPGQGTSGANVLTF. The CDR3 DNA follows: TGTGCCAGCAGCTATATTCCGGGACAGGGGACCTCTGGGGCCAACGTCCTGACTTTC.

The rearrangement joins TRBV2 to TRBJ2-7; 7 bases map to TRBD2. The V gene end was trimmed by 10 bases and the J gene end by 0 bases; junction bases not matched to a gene: 9. The CDR3 runs to 14 residues. CDR1 and CDR2 (germline): SNHLY, FYNNEI. The CDR3 protein is CATRLADISYEQYF. For the CDR3, the DNA is TGTGCCACCAGACTAGCTGACATCTCCTACGAGCAGTACTTC.

This rearrangement joins TRBV24-1 to TRBJ2-5; 8 nucleotides align to TRBD1. The J segment lost 5 bases and the V segment lost 7 bases, leaving 11 bases of the junction unmatched. CDR1 KGHDR and CDR2 SFDVKD come from the germline V gene. The CDR3 is 15 residues long. The chain's CDR3 is CATRDNRGAGETQYF. DNA for the CDR3: TGTGCCACCAGAGATAACAGGGGGGCGGGGGAGACCCAGTACTTC.